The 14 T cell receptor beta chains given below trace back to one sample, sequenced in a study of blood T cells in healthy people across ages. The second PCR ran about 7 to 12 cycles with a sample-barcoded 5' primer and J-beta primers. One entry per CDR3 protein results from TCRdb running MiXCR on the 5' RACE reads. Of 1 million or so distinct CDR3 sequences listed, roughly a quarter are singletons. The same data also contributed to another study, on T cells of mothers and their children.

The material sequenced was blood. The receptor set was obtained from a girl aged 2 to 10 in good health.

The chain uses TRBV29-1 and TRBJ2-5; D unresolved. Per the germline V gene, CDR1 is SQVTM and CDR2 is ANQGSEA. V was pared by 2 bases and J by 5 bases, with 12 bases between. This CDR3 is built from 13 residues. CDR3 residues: CSVEMPLWETQYF. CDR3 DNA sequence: TGCAGCGTTGAAATGCCCCTATGGGAGACCCAGTACTTC.

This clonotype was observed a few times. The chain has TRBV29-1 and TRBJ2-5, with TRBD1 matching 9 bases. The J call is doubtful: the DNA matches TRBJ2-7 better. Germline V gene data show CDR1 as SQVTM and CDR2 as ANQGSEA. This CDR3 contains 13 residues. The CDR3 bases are TGCAGCGTAGCTGGACAGGGGAATAACGAGCAGTACTTC. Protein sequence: CSVAGQGNNEQYF.

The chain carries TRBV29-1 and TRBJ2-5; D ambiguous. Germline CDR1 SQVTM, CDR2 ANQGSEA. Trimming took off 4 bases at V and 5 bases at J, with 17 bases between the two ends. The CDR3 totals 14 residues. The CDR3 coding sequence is TGCAGCGTTGCTACGGTTCTTGTCCGGGAGACCCAGTACTTC. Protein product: CSVATVLVRETQYF.

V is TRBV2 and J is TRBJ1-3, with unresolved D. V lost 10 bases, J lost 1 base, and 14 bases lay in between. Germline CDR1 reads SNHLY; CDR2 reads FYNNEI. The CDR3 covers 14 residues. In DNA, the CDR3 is TGTGCCACCCAACTGCCCACGTCTGGAAACACCATATATTTT. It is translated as CATQLPTSGNTIYF.

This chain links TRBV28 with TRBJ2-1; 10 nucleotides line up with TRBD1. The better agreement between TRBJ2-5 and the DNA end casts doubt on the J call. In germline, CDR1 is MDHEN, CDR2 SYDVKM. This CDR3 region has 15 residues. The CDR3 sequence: CASSGGDRGSETQYF. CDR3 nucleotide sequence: TGTGCCAGCAGTGGGGGGGACAGGGGTTCGGAGACCCAGTACTTC.

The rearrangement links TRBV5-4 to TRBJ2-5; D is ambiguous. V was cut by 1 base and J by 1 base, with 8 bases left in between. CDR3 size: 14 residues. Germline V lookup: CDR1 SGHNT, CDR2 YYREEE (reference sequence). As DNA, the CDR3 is TGTGCCAGCAGCTTGAGGTTGCTCCAAGAGACCCAGTACTTC. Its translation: CASSLRLLQETQYF. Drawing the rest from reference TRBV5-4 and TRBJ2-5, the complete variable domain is ETGVTQSPTHLIKTRGQQVTLRCSSQSGHNTVSWYQQALGQGPQFIFQYYREEENGRGNFPPRFSGLQFPNYSSELNVNALELDDSALYLCASSLRLLQETQYFGPGTRLLVL.

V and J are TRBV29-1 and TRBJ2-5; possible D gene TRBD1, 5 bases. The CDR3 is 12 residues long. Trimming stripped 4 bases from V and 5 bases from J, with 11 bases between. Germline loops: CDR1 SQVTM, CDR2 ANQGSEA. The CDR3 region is CSVGGKKETQYF. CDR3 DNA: TGCAGCGTTGGGGGCAAGAAGGAGACCCAGTACTTC. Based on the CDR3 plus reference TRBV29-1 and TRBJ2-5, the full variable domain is SAVISQKPSRDICQRGTSLTIQCQVDSQVTMMFWYRQQPGQSLTLIATANQGSEATYESGFVIDKFPISRPNLTFSTLTVSNMSPEDSSIYLCSVGGKKETQYFGPGTRLLVL.

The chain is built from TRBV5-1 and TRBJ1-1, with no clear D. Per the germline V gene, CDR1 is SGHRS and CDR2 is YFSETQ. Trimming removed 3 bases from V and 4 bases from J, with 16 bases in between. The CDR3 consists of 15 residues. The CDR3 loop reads CASSYTKLGATEAFF. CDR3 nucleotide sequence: TGCGCCAGCAGCTATACGAAATTAGGTGCCACTGAAGCTTTCTTT.

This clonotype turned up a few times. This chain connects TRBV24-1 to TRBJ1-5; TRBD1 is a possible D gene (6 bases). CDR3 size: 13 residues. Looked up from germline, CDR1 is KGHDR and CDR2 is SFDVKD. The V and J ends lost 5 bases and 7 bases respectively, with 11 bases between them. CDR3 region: CATSGLQGQPQHF. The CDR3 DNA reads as TGTGCCACCAGTGGCCTACAGGGCCAGCCCCAGCATTTT.

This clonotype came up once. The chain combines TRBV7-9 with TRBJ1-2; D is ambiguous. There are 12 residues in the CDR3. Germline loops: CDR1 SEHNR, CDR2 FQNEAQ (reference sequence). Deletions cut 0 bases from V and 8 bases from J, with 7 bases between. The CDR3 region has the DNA TGTGCCAGCAGCTTAGCGGCTGTGGGCTACACCTTC. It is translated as CASSLAAVGYTF.

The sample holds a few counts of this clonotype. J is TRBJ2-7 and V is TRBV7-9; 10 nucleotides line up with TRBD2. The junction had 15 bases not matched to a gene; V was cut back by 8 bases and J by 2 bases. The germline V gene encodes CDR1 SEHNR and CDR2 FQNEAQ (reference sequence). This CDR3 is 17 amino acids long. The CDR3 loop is CASDQGAGTSETYEQYF. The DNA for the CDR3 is TGTGCCAGCGACCAAGGGGCCGGGACTAGCGAAACCTACGAGCAGTACTTC.

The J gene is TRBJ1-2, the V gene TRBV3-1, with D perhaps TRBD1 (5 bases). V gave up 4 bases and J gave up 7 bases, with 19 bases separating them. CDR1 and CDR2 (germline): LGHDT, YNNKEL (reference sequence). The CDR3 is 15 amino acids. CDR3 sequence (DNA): TGTGCCAGCAGCCCATCCGGGGCAGAATCGGGTGGCTACACCTTC. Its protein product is CASSPSGAESGGYTF.

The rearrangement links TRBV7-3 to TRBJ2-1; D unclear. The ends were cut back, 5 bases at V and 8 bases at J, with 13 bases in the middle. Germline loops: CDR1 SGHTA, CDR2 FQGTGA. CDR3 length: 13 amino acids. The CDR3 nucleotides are TGTGCCAGCAGCCTATTCGCTAGGGATGAGCAGTTCTTC. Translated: CASSLFARDEQFF.

DNA for the CDR3: TGTGCCAGCAGGAAGACCGGGACAGGTCTCTACGAGCAGTACTTC. Translated: CASRKTGTGLYEQYF. The chain combines TRBV3-1 with TRBJ2-7; the match to TRBD1 covers 8 bases. The CDR3 sequence is 15 residues long. The germline gives CDR1 LGHDT, CDR2 YNNKEL (reference sequence). Germline trimming cut 6 bases from V and 3 bases from J; bases unmatched to any gene: 10.